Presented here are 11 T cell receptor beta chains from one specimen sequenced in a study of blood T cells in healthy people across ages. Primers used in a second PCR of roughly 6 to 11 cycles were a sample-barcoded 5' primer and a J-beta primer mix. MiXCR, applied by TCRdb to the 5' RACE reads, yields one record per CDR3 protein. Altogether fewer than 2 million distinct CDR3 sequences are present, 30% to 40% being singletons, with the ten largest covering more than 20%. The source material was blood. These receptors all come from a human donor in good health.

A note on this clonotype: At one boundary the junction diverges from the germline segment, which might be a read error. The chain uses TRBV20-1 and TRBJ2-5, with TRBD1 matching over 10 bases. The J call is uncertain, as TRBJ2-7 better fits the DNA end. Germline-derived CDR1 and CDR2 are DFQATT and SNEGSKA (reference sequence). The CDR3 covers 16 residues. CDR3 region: CGARVLTRDRGYEQYF. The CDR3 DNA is TGCGGTGCTAGAGTCCTAACTCGGGACAGGGGTTACGAGCAGTACTTC.

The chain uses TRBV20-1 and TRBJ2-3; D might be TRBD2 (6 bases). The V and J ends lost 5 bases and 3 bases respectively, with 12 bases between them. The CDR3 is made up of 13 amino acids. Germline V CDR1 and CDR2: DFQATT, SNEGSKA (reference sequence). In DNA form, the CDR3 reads TGCAGTGCTGCGGGACTCCCAACAGATACGCAGTATTTT. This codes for CSAAGLPTDTQYF.

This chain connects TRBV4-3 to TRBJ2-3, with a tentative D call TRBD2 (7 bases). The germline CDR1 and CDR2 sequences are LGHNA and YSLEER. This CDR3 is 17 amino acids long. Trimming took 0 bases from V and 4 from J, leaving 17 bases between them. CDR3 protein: CASSQDLTGGPPDTQYF. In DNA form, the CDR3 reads TGCGCCAGCAGCCAAGATTTAACGGGGGGCCCCCCAGATACGCAGTATTTT.

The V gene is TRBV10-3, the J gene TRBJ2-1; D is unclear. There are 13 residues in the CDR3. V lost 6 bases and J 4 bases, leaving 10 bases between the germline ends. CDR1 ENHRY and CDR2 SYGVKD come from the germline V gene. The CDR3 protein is CAIRVTDYNEQFF. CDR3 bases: TGTGCCATCAGAGTCACGGATTACAATGAGCAGTTCTTC.

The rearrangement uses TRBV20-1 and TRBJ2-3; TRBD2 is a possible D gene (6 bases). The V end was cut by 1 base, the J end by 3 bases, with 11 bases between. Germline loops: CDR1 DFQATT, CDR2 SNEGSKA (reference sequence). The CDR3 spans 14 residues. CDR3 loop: CSARGRGSTDTQYF. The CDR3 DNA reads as TGCAGTGCTAGAGGGAGGGGCTCGACAGATACGCAGTATTTT.

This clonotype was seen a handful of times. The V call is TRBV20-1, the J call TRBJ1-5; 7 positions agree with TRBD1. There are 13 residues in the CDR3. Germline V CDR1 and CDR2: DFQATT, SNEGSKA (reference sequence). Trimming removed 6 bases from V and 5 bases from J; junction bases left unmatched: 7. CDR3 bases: TGCAGTGCAGCCGGGACAGCGGATCAGCCCCAGCATTTT. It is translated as CSAAGTADQPQHF.

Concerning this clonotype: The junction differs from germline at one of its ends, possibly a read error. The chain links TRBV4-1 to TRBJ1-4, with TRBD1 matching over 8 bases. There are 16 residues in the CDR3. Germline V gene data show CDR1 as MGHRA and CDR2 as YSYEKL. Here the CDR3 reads CAGSYEPGQAMGKLFF. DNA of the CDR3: TGCGCCGGCAGCTACGAACCGGGACAGGCGATGGGAAAACTGTTTTTT.

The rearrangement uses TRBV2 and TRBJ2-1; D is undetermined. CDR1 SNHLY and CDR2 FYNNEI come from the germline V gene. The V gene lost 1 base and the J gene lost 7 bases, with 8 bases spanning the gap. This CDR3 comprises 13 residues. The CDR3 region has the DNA TGTGCCAGCAGTGAAGGTTGGCGGAATGAGCAGTTCTTC. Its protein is CASSEGWRNEQFF.

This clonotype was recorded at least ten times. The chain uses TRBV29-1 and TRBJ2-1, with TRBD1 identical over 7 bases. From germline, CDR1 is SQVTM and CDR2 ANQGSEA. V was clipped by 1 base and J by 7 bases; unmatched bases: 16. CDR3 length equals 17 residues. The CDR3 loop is CSVEATDRRQGKNEQFF. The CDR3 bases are TGCAGCGTTGAAGCTACTGACCGGAGACAGGGTAAAAATGAGCAGTTCTTC.

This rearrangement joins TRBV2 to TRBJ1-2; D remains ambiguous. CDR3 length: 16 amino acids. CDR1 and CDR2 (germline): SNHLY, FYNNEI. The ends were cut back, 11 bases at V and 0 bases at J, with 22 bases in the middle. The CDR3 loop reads CAGGTLIRNPNYGYTF. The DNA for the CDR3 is TGTGCCGGCGGAACCCTTATTAGAAATCCTAACTATGGCTACACCTTC. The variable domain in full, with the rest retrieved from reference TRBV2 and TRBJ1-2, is EPEVTQTPSHQVTQMGQEVILRCVPISNHLYFYWYRQILGQKVEFLVSFYNNEISEKSEIFDDQFSVERPDGSNFTLKIRSTKLEDSAMYFCAGGTLIRNPNYGYTFGSGTRLTVV.

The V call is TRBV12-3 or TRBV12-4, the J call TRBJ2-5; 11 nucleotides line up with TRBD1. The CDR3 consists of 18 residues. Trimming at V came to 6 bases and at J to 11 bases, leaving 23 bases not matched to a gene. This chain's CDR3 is CASRLVGDRGYLGGEQYF. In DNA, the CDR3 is TGTGCCAGCAGACTGGTGGGGGACAGGGGGTACCTCGGTGGTGAGCAGTACTTC.